Sequencing of this TCR beta chain was carried out in a study of control samples from healthy donors and cancer patients. Produced via immunoSEQ multiplex PCR; TCRdb's table is partial and in-frame only. The table has just over 150,000 clones, around 95% seen once. The germline V gene has CDR1 SGHTA and CDR2 FQGNSA. Trimming took 5 bases from V and 8 from J; bases not matched to a gene: 11. The CDR3 has 16 residues. Sequences were obtained from blood. The TCR originated in a woman aged 40-49 years in good health. This chain links TRBV7-2 with TRBJ2-1, with 11 positions matching TRBD2. The CDR3 reads CASSGYSGRAHDEQFF. The CDR3 bases are TGTGCCAGCAGCGGATATAGCGGGAGGGCCCACGATGAGCAGTTCTTC. Variable domain in full (rest from reference TRBV7-2 and TRBJ2-1): GAGVSQSPSNKVTEKGKDVELRCDPISGHTALYWYRQSLGQGLEFLIYFQGNSAPDKSGLPSDRFSAERTGGSVSTLTIQRTQQEDSAVYLCASSGYSGRAHDEQFFGPGTRLTVL.